This entry lists 22 T cell receptor beta chains sequenced from one sample in a study of a mutant IDH1 vaccine in newly diagnosed glioma. Time point given: week 5, during vaccination. Mutant IDH1 20-mer peptide, at 300 ug, made up each vaccine dose, with topical imiquimod. The table came from immunoSEQ multiplex PCR; TCRdb's copy has only in-frame clones and leaves some out. The sample carries roughly 51,000 clones, roughly 82% recorded once. Their cognate antigens are unknown. The material was PBMCs, obtained from a glioma patient whose treatment included an IDH1 peptide vaccine. These receptors originate from a woman between 18 and 29 years old with glioma. Some clones in this sample may be carry-over from other donors' samples.

The V call is TRBV19, the J call TRBJ1-1, with D possibly TRBD1 on 6 matching bases. Germline V gives CDR1 LNHDA, CDR2 SQIVND (reference sequence). The V end was cut by 3 bases, the J end by 1 base, with 6 bases between. The CDR3 sequence is 13 residues long. The CDR3 DNA follows: TGTGCCAGTAGTATGACAGGGAACACTGAAGCTTTCTTT. Protein product: CASSMTGNTEAFF.

V gene TRBV4-3 combines with J gene TRBJ1-2; weak D call: TRBD1 (5 bases). The CDR3 has 14 amino acids. CDR1 and CDR2 from the germline V gene are LGHNA and YSLEER. V lost 5 bases, J lost 4 bases, and 14 bases lay in between. Written as DNA, the CDR3 is TGCGCCAGCAGCGGGGGGTCGCGGACCTATGGCTACACCTTC. Its translation is CASSGGSRTYGYTF.

The chain combines TRBV6-5 with TRBJ1-6; 7 bases line up with TRBD1. The CDR3 consists of 14 residues. V shed 6 bases and J 7 bases; nucleotides not matched to a gene: 6. Germline loops: CDR1 MNHEY, CDR2 SVGAGI. DNA for the CDR3: TGTGCCAGCAGAGCGACAGGGAACAATTCACCCCTCCACTTT. The encoded protein is CASRATGNNSPLHF.

The V call is TRBV19, the J call TRBJ1-2; 7 nucleotides agree with TRBD1. The length of the CDR3 is 14 residues. J was trimmed by 3 bases and V by 3 bases; bases with no gene match: 4. The V gene's germline CDR1 is LNHDA and CDR2 SQIVND (reference sequence). CDR3 nucleotides: TGTGCCAGTAGTATTGGAGACAGGGACTATGGCTACACCTTC. Translation: CASSIGDRDYGYTF.

The CDR3 DNA is TGTGCCAGCAGTTCTAGACCTACCAATCAGCCCCAGCATTTT. Translation gives CASSSRPTNQPQHF. V gene TRBV6-5 combines with J gene TRBJ1-5, with D uncertain. The CDR3 extends over 14 amino acids. V dropped 4 bases and J dropped 3 bases, with 10 bases sitting between them. The germline CDR1 and CDR2 sequences are MNHEY and SVGAGI.

This chain uses TRBV6-6 with TRBJ2-7; TRBD1 agrees at 10 bases. After removal of 8 bases from V and 5 bases from J, the junction contained 9 bases not matched to a gene. The germline CDR1 and CDR2 sequences are MNHNY and SVGAGI (reference sequence). The CDR3 runs to 14 residues. The CDR3 coding sequence is TGTGCCAGCCGACCGGAGGGGACAGGGGACGAGCAGTACTTC. The encoded protein is CASRPEGTGDEQYF.

This chain joins TRBV6-1 and TRBJ2-7; TRBD2 is a possible D gene (5 bases). V gave up 3 bases and J gave up 4 bases, with 13 bases separating them. The length of the CDR3 is 14 residues. Per the germline V gene, CDR1 is MNHNS and CDR2 is SASEGT. The CDR3 DNA reads TGTGCCAGCAGTGACAGCGGAGAAGAATACGAGCAGTACTTC. Its protein is CASSDSGEEYEQYF.

V gene TRBV27 combines with J gene TRBJ1-1; D is possibly TRBD1 (5 bases). V gave up 2 bases and J gave up 4 bases, with 14 bases separating them. The germline CDR1 and CDR2 sequences are MNHEY and SMNVEV (reference sequence). The CDR3 is 15 residues long. This CDR3 is CASSLAYGRGTEAFF. CDR3 bases: TGTGCCAGCAGTTTAGCCTACGGGAGGGGCACTGAAGCTTTCTTT.

The chain uses TRBV4-1 and TRBJ1-1; D is possibly TRBD1 (5 bases). V lost 0 bases, J lost 0 bases, and 14 bases lay in between. This CDR3 has 17 amino acids. Germline V gives CDR1 MGHRA, CDR2 YSYEKL. CDR3 sequence (DNA): TGCGCCAGCAGCCAAGATCTAAGGACACGACTGAACACTGAAGCTTTCTTT. It yields the protein CASSQDLRTRLNTEAFF.

The J gene is TRBJ1-1, the V gene TRBV19; D is uncertain. This CDR3 region has 13 residues. The germline V gene encodes CDR1 LNHDA and CDR2 SQIVND (reference sequence). Between the trimmed V and J ends, which lost 3 bases and 1 base, there was a span of 6 bases. The CDR3 DNA is TGTGCCAGTAGTATCACTAAGAACACTGAAGCTTTCTTT. This encodes CASSITKNTEAFF. Supplemented by reference TRBV19 and TRBJ1-1, the full variable domain reads DGGITQSPKYLFRKEGQNVTLSCEQNLNHDAMYWYRQDPGQGLRLIYYSQIVNDFQKGDIAEGYSVSREKKESFPLTVTSAQKNPTAFYLCASSITKNTEAFFGQGTRLTVV.

This clone was detected once. In nucleotides, the CDR3 is TGCAGCGTTGAAAGCCCCCCGGGGGCGAAAGAGACCCAGTACTTC. This codes for CSVESPPGAKETQYF. The J gene is TRBJ2-5, the V gene TRBV29-1; D may be TRBD1 or TRBD2 (6 bases each). Trimming shortened V by 2 bases and J by 3 bases, and 16 bases separated the two germline ends. There are 15 residues in the CDR3. Germline-derived CDR1 and CDR2 are SQVTM and ANQGSEA.

The chain combines TRBV4-1 with TRBJ2-7; 10 bases map to TRBD2. Germline-derived CDR1 and CDR2 are MGHRA and YSYEKL. J lost 3 bases, V lost 0 bases, and 5 bases had no gene match. There are 16 residues in the CDR3. The CDR3 is CASSQEASGRGYEQYF. The CDR3, as DNA: TGCGCCAGCAGCCAAGAAGCCAGCGGGAGGGGCTACGAGCAGTACTTC.

V is TRBV19 and J is TRBJ2-5; D might be TRBD2 (5 bases). CDR1 is LNHDA, CDR2 SQIVND, per germline (reference sequence). The CDR3 is 17 residues long. V was pared by 2 bases and J by 0 bases, with 16 bases between. The CDR3 loop is CASSIRLAVLYQETQYF. DNA for the CDR3: TGTGCCAGTAGTATAAGGCTAGCAGTCCTTTACCAAGAGACCCAGTACTTC.

The V call is TRBV4-2, the J call TRBJ2-7; D unresolved. CDR3 length: 17 amino acids. The V end lost 0 bases, the J end lost 5 bases, and 20 bases lay between the germline ends. Germline CDR1 and CDR2: LGHNA and YNFKEQ. CDR3 in amino acids: CASSQDPASRPTHEQYF. DNA of the CDR3: TGTGCCAGCAGCCAAGACCCGGCGAGTAGGCCTACCCACGAGCAGTACTTC.

J is TRBJ1-4 and V is TRBV21-1. TRBV21-1 is flagged as a pseudogene. The CDR3 totals 16 residues. CDR3 region: CASSKGTADYEVKLFF. The CDR3 DNA reads TGTGCCAGCAGCAAAGGAACGGCCGACTATGAAGTAAAACTGTTTTTT.

The rearrangement links TRBV18 to TRBJ2-5, with a tentative D call TRBD2 (6 bases). The V and J ends lost 0 bases and 5 bases respectively, with 10 bases between them. Germline CDR1 and CDR2: KGHSH and LQKENI. This CDR3 is built from 14 residues. For the CDR3, the DNA is TGTGCCAGCTCACCACCGGGACTGGGGGAGACCCAGTACTTC. Protein sequence: CASSPPGLGETQYF.

The chain joins TRBV19 to TRBJ2-7, with 8 bases that match TRBD2. J lost 2 bases, V lost 3 bases, and 9 bases had no gene match. There are 16 residues in the CDR3. Germline assignment: CDR1 LNHDA and CDR2 SQIVND (reference sequence). The CDR3 region is CASSISHGGVPYEQYF. The CDR3 nucleotides are TGTGCCAGTAGTATCTCCCACGGGGGGGTACCCTACGAGCAGTACTTC.

The chain uses TRBV4-2 and TRBJ1-5; TRBD1 might be the D (6 bases). This CDR3 has 16 amino acids. Per the germline V gene, CDR1 is LGHNA and CDR2 is YNFKEQ. V gave up 0 bases and J gave up 7 bases, with 16 bases separating them. The DNA for the CDR3 is TGTGCCAGCAGCCAAGATAGGGCGGGGGCGAACCAGCCCCAGCATTTT. Its protein product is CASSQDRAGANQPQHF.

The rearrangement joins TRBV6-1 to TRBJ1-1, with D perhaps TRBD1 (6 bases). V dropped 11 bases and J dropped 4 bases, with 14 bases sitting between them. This CDR3 spans 12 amino acids. Germline CDR1 and CDR2: MNHNS and SASEGT. This chain's CDR3 is CALTGGGTEAFF. The DNA for the CDR3 is TGTGCCTTAACCGGAGGGGGCACTGAAGCTTTCTTT.

The chain employs TRBV19 and TRBJ2-7; D may match TRBD1 or TRBD2 (5 bases each). CDR3 size: 14 residues. The V gene's germline CDR1 is LNHDA and CDR2 SQIVND (reference sequence). Trimming removed 2 bases at V and 2 bases at J, with 10 bases between. The CDR3 protein is CASSIRDGAYEQYF. The CDR3 DNA reads as TGTGCCAGTAGTATACGGGACGGCGCCTACGAGCAGTACTTC.

The rearrangement uses TRBV15 and TRBJ1-1; unclear D gene. The CDR3 extends over 12 amino acids. V lost 5 bases, J lost 7 bases, and 11 bases lay in between. The germline gives CDR1 LNHNV, CDR2 YYDKDF (reference sequence). The CDR3 region has the DNA TGTGCCACCAGCGGCTTGAGGAGTGAAGCTTTCTTT. Translation gives CATSGLRSEAFF.

This clone was seen more than once but under ten times. The chain employs TRBV2 and TRBJ2-5; D assignment may be TRBD1 or TRBD2 (5 bases each). V lost 7 bases and J lost 6, with 12 bases in between. The CDR3 is made up of 12 amino acids. Germline loops: CDR1 SNHLY, CDR2 FYNNEI. The chain's CDR3 is CASKWDQKTQYF. The CDR3 bases are TGTGCCAGCAAATGGGACCAGAAGACCCAGTACTTC.